This entry lists 23 T cell receptor beta chains sequenced from one sample in a study of T cell responses to AZD1222 COVID-19 vaccine. The assay was immunoSEQ multiplex PCR, and TCRdb's table has in-frame clones only and misses some. The data contain about 140,000 clones, 85% to 95% of them singletons. Source: peripheral blood, taken on day 0 of AZD1222 vaccination. The receptors stem from an adult in good health.

This clone came up once. This CDR3 reads CASSLEGRLINEQFF. For the CDR3, the DNA is TGTGCCAGCAGCTTGGAAGGCAGGCTGATAAATGAGCAGTTCTTC. This rearrangement joins TRBV5-5 to TRBJ2-1; D gene uncertain. The CDR3 loop spans 15 amino acids. Germline assignment: CDR1 SGHKS and CDR2 YYEKEE (reference sequence). The V gene lost 0 bases and the J gene lost 7 bases, with 14 bases spanning the gap.

The chain recombines TRBV7-2 with TRBJ1-3; 8 nucleotides match TRBD1. CDR3 length equals 15 residues. The germline V gene encodes CDR1 SGHTA and CDR2 FQGNSA. Unmatched junction bases numbered 8, after V lost 3 bases and J lost 7 bases. The CDR3 nucleotides read TGTGCCAGCAGCTTGTGGACAGGGACGGGGAACACCATATATTTT. This translates into CASSLWTGTGNTIYF.

The chain links TRBV24-1 to TRBJ2-3; the D gene is possibly TRBD2 (6 bases). This CDR3 has 15 residues. Trimming cost V 4 bases and J 3 bases, with 13 bases left between them. Germline CDR1 KGHDR, CDR2 SFDVKD. CDR3 residues: CATSEWRDPTDTQYF. CDR3 DNA: TGTGCCACCAGTGAATGGCGGGACCCGACAGATACGCAGTATTTT.

The chain recombines TRBV2 with TRBJ1-2; 7 nucleotides agree with TRBD1. Per germline, CDR1 SNHLY and CDR2 FYNNEI. The CDR3 is 13 amino acids. Germline trimming cut 9 bases from V and 4 bases from J; bases unmatched to any gene: 8. The CDR3 spells CASDRDGGYGYTF. CDR3 DNA sequence: TGTGCCAGTGACAGGGATGGGGGCTATGGCTACACCTTC.

This chain uses TRBV6-1 with TRBJ1-3, with D hard to call. V was pared by 2 bases and J by 2 bases, with 13 bases between. Per the germline V gene, CDR1 is MNHNS and CDR2 is SASEGT. This CDR3 spans 16 amino acids. As DNA, the CDR3 is TGTGCCAGCAGTGAATATTCTTGGGCAGCTGGAAACACCATATATTTT. Protein product: CASSEYSWAAGNTIYF.

This chain links TRBV28 with TRBJ1-2, with TRBD1 matching over 7 bases. The V gene end was trimmed by 5 bases and the J gene end by 7 bases; junction bases not matched to a gene: 13. CDR1 and CDR2 from the germline V gene are MDHEN and SYDVKM. The CDR3 totals 15 residues. The CDR3 DNA sequence: TGTGCCAGCAGTGAACAGGGGATCTTCACCGGTGGCTACACCTTC. Residues: CASSEQGIFTGGYTF.

The chain couples TRBV9 to TRBJ2-3; tentative D call: TRBD2 (7 bases). The CDR3 runs 15 residues. The germline V gene encodes CDR1 SGDLS and CDR2 YYNGEE. V dropped 0 bases and J dropped 4 bases, with 12 bases sitting between them. The DNA for the CDR3 is TGTGCCAGCAGCGTAGAGGGGGGGCAAGCAGATACGCAGTATTTT. Amino acids: CASSVEGGQADTQYF.

The chain carries TRBV19 and TRBJ1-5; D is unclear. The V end was cut by 3 bases, the J end by 1 base, with 4 bases between. CDR3 length equals 13 residues. CDR1 and CDR2 (germline): LNHDA, SQIVND (reference sequence). CDR3 loop: CASSMGSNQPQHF. The CDR3 DNA sequence: TGTGCCAGTAGTATGGGCAGCAATCAGCCCCAGCATTTT.

A remark on this clone: The sample carries other DNA sequences with the same CDR3. The CDR3 sequence: CASSGVSEKLFF. As DNA, the CDR3 is TGTGCCAGCAGTGGAGTCTCCGAAAAACTGTTTTTT. The chain combines TRBV2 with TRBJ1-4; D ambiguous. The CDR3 sequence is 12 residues long. Germline CDR1 SNHLY, CDR2 FYNNEI. V dropped 4 bases and J dropped 8 bases, with 8 bases sitting between them.

The chain combines TRBV6-5 with TRBJ2-1; possibly TRBD1 or TRBD2 for D (7 bases each). Germline assignment: CDR1 MNHEY and CDR2 SVGAGI. This CDR3 contains 14 residues. With 6 bases removed from V and 6 bases from J, the gap between germline ends came to 15 bases. The CDR3 sequence is CASRSQGRVNEQFF. CDR3 bases: TGTGCCAGCAGGTCACAGGGGAGGGTCAATGAGCAGTTCTTC.

V is TRBV5-1 and J is TRBJ2-7, with 7 bases lining up with TRBD1. V lost 4 bases and J lost 1; bases outside the gene matches: 11. CDR3 size: 16 residues. Germline assignment: CDR1 SGHRS and CDR2 YFSETQ. CDR3 loop: CASSPDRTGPSYEQYF. CDR3 nucleotide sequence: TGCGCCAGCAGCCCGGACAGGACAGGACCTTCCTACGAGCAGTACTTC. Variable domain in full (rest from reference TRBV5-1 and TRBJ2-7): KAGVTQTPRYLIKTRGQQVTLSCSPISGHRSVSWYQQTPGQGLQFLFEYFSETQRNKGNFPGRFSGRQFSNSRSEMNVSTLELGDSALYLCASSPDRTGPSYEQYFGPGTRLTVT.

In this sample, this clone turned up once. V is TRBV10-3 and J is TRBJ2-2; 7 bases agree with TRBD2. V trimming: 6 bases; J trimming: 0 bases; junction bases outside the gene matches: 7. The CDR3 has 16 amino acids. Germline loops: CDR1 ENHRY, CDR2 SYGVKD. For the CDR3, the DNA is TGTGCCATCAGGGGGGTAGCGGGCCCGAACACCGGGGAGCTGTTTTTT. This sequence encodes CAIRGVAGPNTGELFF.

This CDR3 reads CASSVEGGGAHEQFF. The CDR3 DNA is TGTGCCAGCAGCGTAGAGGGCGGGGGGGCCCATGAGCAGTTCTTC. The chain couples TRBV9 to TRBJ2-1; 9 positions match TRBD2. The CDR3 consists of 15 residues. J lost 8 bases, V lost 0 bases, and 6 bases had no gene match. The V gene's germline CDR1 is SGDLS and CDR2 YYNGEE.

This chain joins TRBV30 and TRBJ2-2, with D maybe TRBD2 (6 bases). This CDR3 has 14 residues. Trimming stripped 4 bases from V and 0 bases from J, with 9 bases between. Germline V lookup: CDR1 GTSNPN, CDR2 SVGIG (reference sequence). CDR3 in DNA: TGTGCCTGGATGGCGGGGTCGAACACCGGGGAGCTGTTTTTT. Translating gives CAWMAGSNTGELFF.

V usage is TRBV5-1 and J usage is TRBJ1-3; tentative D call: TRBD1 (6 bases). The CDR3 has 14 amino acids. Deletions cut 6 bases from V and 4 bases from J, with 14 bases between. Germline values: CDR1 SGHRS, CDR2 YFSETQ. The DNA for the CDR3 is TGCGCCAGCACCCTAGGGACATCAGGAAACACCATATATTTT. Amino acid sequence: CASTLGTSGNTIYF.

The chain recombines TRBV5-8 with TRBJ2-1; 8 bases match TRBD1. V trimming: 3 bases; J trimming: 6 bases; junction bases outside the gene matches: 17. The germline gives CDR1 SGHTS, CDR2 YDEGEE. This CDR3 is built from 18 residues. CDR3 amino acids: CASSSLLRTGRLFNEQFF. DNA for the CDR3: TGTGCCAGCAGCTCCCTTCTTAGGACAGGGCGCCTATTCAATGAGCAGTTCTTC.

This chain uses TRBV4-2 with TRBJ2-2; 11 bases match TRBD2. The germline CDR1 and CDR2 sequences are LGHNA and YNFKEQ. The CDR3 is made up of 16 amino acids. V shed 4 bases, J shed 7 bases, and the junction held 8 bases outside the gene matches. The CDR3 region is CASSRNSGGAVGELFF. Written as DNA, the CDR3 is TGTGCCAGCAGCCGAAATAGCGGGGGGGCCGTCGGGGAGCTGTTTTTT.

This sequence joins TRBV9 and TRBJ1-2, with TRBD1 identical over 7 bases. The CDR3 sequence is 14 residues long. V lost 3 bases to trimming and J lost 0 bases; unmatched junction nucleotides: 2. The germline CDR1 and CDR2 sequences are SGDLS and YYNGEE. DNA for the CDR3: TGTGCCAGCAGCGCCGGGACAGCTAACTATGGCTACACCTTC. It codes for CASSAGTANYGYTF.

This chain links TRBV12-3 or TRBV12-4 with TRBJ2-5; D call uncertain. Between the trimmed V and J ends, which lost 2 bases and 6 bases, there was a span of 10 bases. This CDR3 is built from 13 residues. The CDR3 protein is CASSLHAEQTQYF. The CDR3 DNA reads TGTGCCAGCAGTTTACACGCCGAACAGACCCAGTACTTC.

The chain links TRBV6-5 to TRBJ1-4, with a tentative D call TRBD1 (5 bases). Trimming left V 7 bases short and J 4 bases short, with 13 bases between. The CDR3 extends over 14 amino acids. Germline values: CDR1 MNHEY, CDR2 SVGAGI. Here the CDR3 DNA reads TGTGCCAGCACTACGGGACCTATTAATGAAAAACTGTTTTTT. It specifies CASTTGPINEKLFF.

The chain has TRBV18 and TRBJ2-7; TRBD1 might be the D (5 bases). The CDR3 consists of 16 residues. V dropped 1 base and J dropped 3 bases, with 16 bases sitting between them. Germline assignment: CDR1 KGHSH and CDR2 LQKENI. This CDR3 is CASSPHGAGNGYEQYF. The CDR3 DNA reads TGTGCCAGCTCACCACATGGGGCAGGCAACGGCTACGAGCAGTACTTC. Filled out from reference TRBV18 and TRBJ2-7, the complete variable domain reads NAGVMQNPRHLVRRRGQEARLRCSPMKGHSHVYWYRQLPEEGLKFMVYLQKENIIDESGMPKERFSAEFPKEGPSILRIQQVVRGDSAAYFCASSPHGAGNGYEQYFGPGTRLTVT.

The gene calls are TRBV11-2 and TRBJ1-6, with no clear D. Trimming removed 1 base at V and 10 bases at J, with 11 bases between. This CDR3 is built from 14 residues. The germline V gene has CDR1 SGHAT and CDR2 FQNNGV. The CDR3 sequence is CASSLVPGRSPLHF. CDR3 nucleotides: TGTGCCAGCAGCTTAGTACCAGGCCGATCACCCCTCCACTTT.

The chain employs TRBV13 and TRBJ2-7, with TRBD2 as a possible D gene (6 bases). The V end was cut by 0 bases, the J end by 0 bases, with 9 bases between. The V gene's germline CDR1 is PRHDT and CDR2 FYEKMQ (reference sequence). The CDR3 has 15 residues. As DNA, the CDR3 is TGTGCCAGCAGCTTAGGAGGCGGGACCTCCTACGAGCAGTACTTC. This translates into CASSLGGGTSYEQYF.